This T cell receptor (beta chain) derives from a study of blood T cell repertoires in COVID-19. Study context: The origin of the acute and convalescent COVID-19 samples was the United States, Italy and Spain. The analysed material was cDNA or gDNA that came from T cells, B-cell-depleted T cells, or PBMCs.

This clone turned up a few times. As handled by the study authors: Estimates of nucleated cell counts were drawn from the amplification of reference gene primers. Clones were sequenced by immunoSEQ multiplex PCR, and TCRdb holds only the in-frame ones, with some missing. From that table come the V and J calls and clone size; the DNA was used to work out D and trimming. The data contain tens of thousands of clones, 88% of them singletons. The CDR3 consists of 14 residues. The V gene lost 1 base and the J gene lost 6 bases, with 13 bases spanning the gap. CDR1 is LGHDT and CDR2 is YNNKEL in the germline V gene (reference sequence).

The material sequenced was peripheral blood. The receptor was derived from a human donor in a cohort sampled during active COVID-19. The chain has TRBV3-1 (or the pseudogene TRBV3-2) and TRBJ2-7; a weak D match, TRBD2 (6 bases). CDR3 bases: TGTGCCAGCAGCCAAGGTGTGAGGGGAGGCGAGCAGTACTTC. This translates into CASSQGVRGGEQYF.